Each of the 13 T cell receptor beta chains below was sequenced from the same sample in a study of blood T cell repertoires in COVID-19. The assay was immunoSEQ multiplex PCR, and TCRdb's table has in-frame clones only and misses some. The sample lists around 130,000 clones, 75% to 90% seen once, with approximately 30% in the top ten. Sequencing used peripheral blood. These receptors all stem from a man aged 70-80 years with active or convalescent COVID-19.

The chain joins TRBV28 to TRBJ2-5; D call uncertain. The germline V gene has CDR1 MDHEN and CDR2 SYDVKM. The V end lost 1 base, the J end lost 7 bases, and 4 bases lay between the germline ends. This CDR3 is built from 11 residues. The DNA of the CDR3 is TGTGCCAGCAGTTTATCGGGGACCCAGTACTTC. Translated: CASSLSGTQYF.

The rearrangement joins TRBV28 to TRBJ1-2; TRBD1 might be the D (6 bases). V was shortened by 5 bases and J by 2 bases, with 18 bases between the two germline ends. Germline CDR1 reads MDHEN; CDR2 reads SYDVKM. The length of the CDR3 is 16 residues. CDR3 bases: TGTGCCAGCAGTCGGACAGCTCCCGGGGGGAACTATGGCTACACCTTC. It codes for CASSRTAPGGNYGYTF.

This chain links TRBV3-1 (or the pseudogene TRBV3-2) with TRBJ1-1, with D uncertain. CDR1 and CDR2 from the germline V gene are LGHDT and YNNKEL (reference sequence). The CDR3 loop spans 13 amino acids. The germline V and J ends were trimmed by 1 base and 6 bases, with 9 bases remaining between them. The CDR3 here is CASSQVSGAEAFF. The DNA of the CDR3 is TGTGCCAGCAGCCAAGTTTCCGGGGCTGAAGCTTTCTTT.

The chain joins TRBV30 to TRBJ1-1; unclear D gene. Trimming pared 0 bases from V and 5 bases from J, leaving 13 bases between. Germline V gene sequence: CDR1 GTSNPN, CDR2 SVGIG (reference sequence). There are 14 residues in the CDR3. CDR3 bases: TGTGCCTGGAGTGTACGCGCGGGAGGAACTGAAGCTTTCTTT. It specifies CAWSVRAGGTEAFF.

The rearrangement uses TRBV19 and TRBJ1-1, with 7 bases identical to TRBD1. The junction had 15 bases not matched to a gene; V was cut back by 7 bases and J by 10 bases. This CDR3 has 14 amino acids. Germline V CDR1 and CDR2: LNHDA, SQIVND (reference sequence). The DNA for the CDR3 is TGTGCCAGTAAGACCAGCTTTGGGACAGCAGCAGCTTTCTTT. Translated: CASKTSFGTAAAFF. Drawing the rest from reference TRBV19 and TRBJ1-1, the complete variable domain is DGGITQSPKYLFRKEGQNVTLSCEQNLNHDAMYWYRQDPGQGLRLIYYSQIVNDFQKGDIAEGYSVSREKKESFPLTVTSAQKNPTAFYLCASKTSFGTAAAFFGQGTRLTVV.

This sequence joins TRBV5-4 and TRBJ1-2; D unclear. V shed 4 bases and J shed 0 bases, with 7 bases lying between them. This CDR3 spans 13 amino acids. In germline, CDR1 is SGHNT, CDR2 YYREEE (reference sequence). DNA for the CDR3: TGTGCCAGCAGCGCGGCAGCTAACTATGGCTACACCTTC. Its protein is CASSAAANYGYTF.

This rearrangement joins TRBV10-3 to TRBJ2-3, with 7 positions matching TRBD2. Looked up from germline, CDR1 is ENHRY and CDR2 is SYGVKD. V shed 2 bases, J shed 2 bases, and the junction held 10 bases outside the gene matches. The length of the CDR3 is 17 residues. The CDR3: CAISERREPQHTDTQYF. The CDR3 DNA reads TGTGCCATCAGTGAGAGGCGGGAGCCCCAGCACACAGATACGCAGTATTTT.

This chain joins TRBV5-1 and TRBJ2-2, with a tentative D call TRBD2 (6 bases). Deletions cut 6 bases from V and 5 bases from J, with 11 bases between. Germline CDR1 SGHRS, CDR2 YFSETQ. This CDR3 has 13 residues. CDR3 loop: CASNRERTGELFF. CDR3 coding DNA: TGCGCCAGCAACCGGGAGAGGACCGGGGAGCTGTTTTTT.

V is TRBV29-1 and J is TRBJ2-4; a possible D gene is TRBD1 (5 bases). Looked up from germline, CDR1 is SQVTM and CDR2 is ANQGSEA. Trimming stripped 4 bases from V and 6 bases from J, with 10 bases between. The CDR3 is made up of 12 amino acids. CDR3 nucleotides: TGCAGCGTTGTACAGGATTTAAACATTCAGTACTTC. Protein product: CSVVQDLNIQYF.

The chain is built from TRBV4-2 and TRBJ1-2, with 7 positions matching TRBD1. CDR3 size: 17 residues. Per germline, CDR1 LGHNA and CDR2 YNFKEQ. Trimming removed 0 bases from V and 2 bases from J; junction bases left unmatched: 9. CDR3 bases: TGTGCCAGCAGCCAAGATCCCGCCGGGACAGCAAACTATGGCTACACCTTC. Its translation is CASSQDPAGTANYGYTF.

The chain carries TRBV6-5 and TRBJ1-2; D possibly corresponds to TRBD1 (6 bases). The CDR3 length is 13 residues. Germline V CDR1 and CDR2: MNHEY, SVGAGI. V was clipped by 6 bases and J by 2 bases, with 10 bases between them. The CDR3 DNA reads as TGTGCCAGCAGGCTCGGACAGAACTATGGCTACACCTTC. Translation: CASRLGQNYGYTF.

The rearrangement links TRBV19 to TRBJ2-7; D possibly corresponds to TRBD1 (6 bases). The CDR3 loop spans 15 amino acids. Trimming removed 6 bases at V and 4 bases at J, with 19 bases between. Germline-derived CDR1 and CDR2 are LNHDA and SQIVND (reference sequence). CDR3 region: CASRSGQSFAYEQYF. CDR3 sequence (DNA): TGTGCCAGTAGATCGGGACAATCGTTCGCTTACGAGCAGTACTTC.

The chain has TRBV7-2 and TRBJ1-3, with D unclear. This CDR3 is 15 amino acids long. V was clipped by 6 bases and J by 5 bases, with 17 bases between them. Germline CDR1 SGHTA, CDR2 FQGNSA. CDR3 in DNA: TGTGCCAGCAGGCCACAGACGGATCCCAGAAACACCATATATTTT. Protein: CASRPQTDPRNTIYF.